The T cell receptor beta chain under discussion was sequenced for a study of shared clonotypes between healthy human individuals. In the case of this clone: Its target is not known.

Whole-study results and caveats: Limited genetic and exposure-history diversity came from having few donors.

Produced via immunoSEQ multiplex PCR; TCRdb's table is partial and in-frame only. This sample yields millions of clones, of which approximately 94% are seen a single time; over 0.12% belongs to the top ten. Division of CD4+ cells produced a CD45RA+ naive subset and a CD45RA-negative memory subset. Unmatched junction bases numbered 6, after V lost 6 bases and J lost 5 bases. CDR3 size: 15 residues. CDR1 is ENHRY, CDR2 SYGVKD, per germline. The chain employs TRBV10-3 and TRBJ2-2; 10 bases fit TRBD1. This receptor was taken from a man younger than 30 in good health. Sequenced input: naive CD4+ T cells sorted from blood. Subset here: CD45RA+ positively selected. In nucleotides, the CDR3 is TGTGCCATCAGAAGGGACAGGGGACAGACCGGGGAGCTGTTTTTT. This sequence encodes CAIRRDRGQTGELFF.